These 8 T cell receptor beta chains came from one sample sequenced in a study of blood T cell repertoires in COVID-19. Assay used: immunoSEQ multiplex PCR; TCRdb lists only in-frame clones, some missing. The table has fewer than 250,000 clones, 84% seen once. Sequencing was carried out using PBMCs or T cells enriched from blood (not recorded which). The receptors shown here come from a woman in her twenties or thirties who had recovered from COVID-19.

This clone has only one observation. The chain links TRBV10-1 to TRBJ2-5; 9 positions match TRBD2. In germline, CDR1 is WNHNN, CDR2 SYGVQD (reference sequence). This CDR3 has 15 amino acids. With V trimmed by 0 bases and J by 4 bases, 3 bases remained unmatched. CDR3 sequence (DNA): TGCGCCAGCAGTGAGTCGTTAGCGGGGGTAGAGACCCAGTACTTC. It encodes CASSESLAGVETQYF.

V usage is TRBV19 and J usage is TRBJ1-2; D remains ambiguous. The CDR3 covers 19 residues. The V and J ends lost 0 bases and 2 bases respectively, with 22 bases between them. The germline V gene has CDR1 LNHDA and CDR2 SQIVND (reference sequence). Here the CDR3 DNA reads TGTGCCAGTAGTATAGATCCAGTGGAAGTGCGCCCGACAAACTATGGCTACACCTTC. Protein: CASSIDPVEVRPTNYGYTF.

The chain uses TRBV14 and TRBJ1-3, with D possibly TRBD1 on 5 matching bases. The CDR3 runs 16 residues. Trimming stripped 2 bases from V and 3 bases from J, with 14 bases between. Germline lookup yields CDR1 SGHDN and CDR2 FVKESK. CDR3 amino acids: CASSQHSGTNGNTIYF. CDR3 nucleotides: TGTGCCAGCAGCCAACATTCCGGGACTAATGGAAACACCATATATTTT.

The V gene is TRBV5-6, the J gene TRBJ1-1; TRBD1 agrees at 10 bases. Germline assignment: CDR1 SGHDT and CDR2 YYEEEE. V dropped 2 bases and J dropped 10; count of bases not matched to a gene: 5. The CDR3 is 13 residues long. The CDR3 DNA follows: TGTGCCAGCAGCTTCTGGACAGGGGGTCTAGCTTTCTTT. Translated: CASSFWTGGLAFF.

This chain joins TRBV7-2 and TRBJ1-1; the match to TRBD1 covers 7 bases. The CDR3 totals 18 residues. With V trimmed by 5 bases and J by 0 bases, 15 bases remained unmatched. Germline V gene lookup returns CDR1 SGHTA and CDR2 FQGNSA. The CDR3 loop is CASSPGSRGYQMNTEAFF. For the CDR3, the DNA is TGTGCCAGCAGCCCCGGGTCCAGGGGGTACCAAATGAACACTGAAGCTTTCTTT.

The chain employs TRBV18 and TRBJ2-2; D gene ambiguous. The V gene lost 2 bases and the J gene lost 5 bases, with 12 bases spanning the gap. Germline loops: CDR1 KGHSH, CDR2 LQKENI. This CDR3 has 15 amino acids. The CDR3 nucleotides are TGTGCCAGCTCACCATACCCACTTACTACCGGGGAGCTGTTTTTT. Protein: CASSPYPLTTGELFF. Full variable domain (remainder filled in from reference TRBV18 and TRBJ2-2): NAGVMQNPRHLVRRRGQEARLRCSPMKGHSHVYWYRQLPEEGLKFMVYLQKENIIDESGMPKERFSAEFPKEGPSILRIQQVVRGDSAAYFCASSPYPLTTGELFFGEGSRLTVL.

This clone was seen a single time. The chain has TRBV10-3 and TRBJ1-5, with D unresolved. The ends were cut back, 3 bases at V and 2 bases at J, with 11 bases in the middle. The CDR3 covers 15 residues. The germline V gene has CDR1 ENHRY and CDR2 SYGVKD. CDR3 coding DNA: TGTGCCATCAGTGATTCAGTATATGGCAATCAGCCCCAGCATTTT. It is translated as CAISDSVYGNQPQHF.

This chain connects TRBV20-1 to TRBJ2-7, with D possibly matching TRBD2 (5 bases). The CDR3 is 10 residues long. The germline V gene encodes CDR1 DFQATT and CDR2 SNEGSKA (reference sequence). Trimming took off 2 bases at V and 7 bases at J, with 6 bases between the two ends. CDR3 residues: CSARPGEQYF. The CDR3 DNA reads as TGCAGTGCTAGACCGGGGGAGCAGTACTTC.